This TCR beta chain was documented in a study of OX40 agonist ivuxolimab in advanced cancers. In the study overall: Patients took ivuxolimab, an agonistic anti-OX40 (CD134) antibody.

Here immunoSEQ multiplex PCR was the method, and the copy in TCRdb shows in-frame clones only, minus some. Counted here are approximately 59,000 clones, around nine tenths occurring once; the ten biggest clones make up roughly 3.7%. This TCR came from an adult with an advanced solid tumor such as melanoma, head and neck, liver or kidney cancer. The material was CD4+ or CD8+ T cells sorted from blood, obtained in a trial of the OX40 agonist ivuxolimab.

In DNA form, the CDR3 reads TGTGCCAGCAGCGAGGGGCTAGCATCCCACGAGCAGTACTTC. As protein: CASSEGLASHEQYF. The chain couples TRBV7-2 to TRBJ2-7; TRBD1 or TRBD2 may be the D gene (5 bases each). V lost 5 bases to trimming and J lost 5 bases, with 16 bases between them. CDR1 and CDR2 (germline): SGHTA, FQGNSA. This CDR3 contains 14 residues.